One T cell receptor beta chain is described in this entry. The CDR3 has 15 residues. Germline CDR1 and CDR2: SGHTA and FQGNSA. V gave up 4 bases and J gave up 6 bases, with 16 bases separating them. This entry is derived from a study of blood T cell repertoires in COVID-19. Study-level information: The United States, Italy and Spain provided the acute and convalescent COVID-19 samples. PBMCs, B-cell-depleted T cells, or T cells were the source of the cDNA or gDNA that made up the material.

Per the original methods: Reference gene primer amplification in the assay estimated nucleated cell counts. Data came from immunoSEQ multiplex PCR; TCRdb stores just in-frame clones and leaves some out. D and trimming were read from the DNA, whereas the V and J calls and clone size are those reported in that table. This table holds around 200,000 clones, around three quarters found once. The chain employs TRBV7-2 and TRBJ2-1; perhaps TRBD1 as D (5 bases). Sequences were obtained from peripheral blood. The TCR originated in a woman aged 70-85 years with acute or convalescent COVID-19. The CDR3 DNA sequence: TGTGCCAGCAGCTCAGACAGTACATCCCGCAATGAGCAGTTCTTC. Amino acids: CASSSDSTSRNEQFF. Drawing the rest from reference TRBV7-2 and TRBJ2-1, the complete variable domain is GAGVSQSPSNKVTEKGKDVELRCDPISGHTALYWYRQSLGQGLEFLIYFQGNSAPDKSGLPSDRFSAERTGGSVSTLTIQRTQQEDSAVYLCASSSDSTSRNEQFFGPGTRLTVL.